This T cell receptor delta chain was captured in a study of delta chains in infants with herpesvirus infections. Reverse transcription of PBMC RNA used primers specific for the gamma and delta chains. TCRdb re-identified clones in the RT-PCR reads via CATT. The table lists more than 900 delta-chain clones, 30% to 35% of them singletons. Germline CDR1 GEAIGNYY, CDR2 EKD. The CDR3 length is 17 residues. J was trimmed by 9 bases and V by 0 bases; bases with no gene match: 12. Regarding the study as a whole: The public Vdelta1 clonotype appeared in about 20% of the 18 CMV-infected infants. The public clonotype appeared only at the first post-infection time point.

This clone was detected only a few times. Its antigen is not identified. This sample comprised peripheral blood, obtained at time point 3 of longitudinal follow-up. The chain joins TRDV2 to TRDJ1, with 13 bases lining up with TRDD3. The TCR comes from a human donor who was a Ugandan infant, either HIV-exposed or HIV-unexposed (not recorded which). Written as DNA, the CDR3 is TGTGCCTGTGACACCATAGGTACTGGGGGATACGATCGGGAACTCATCTTT. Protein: CACDTIGTGGYDRELIF.